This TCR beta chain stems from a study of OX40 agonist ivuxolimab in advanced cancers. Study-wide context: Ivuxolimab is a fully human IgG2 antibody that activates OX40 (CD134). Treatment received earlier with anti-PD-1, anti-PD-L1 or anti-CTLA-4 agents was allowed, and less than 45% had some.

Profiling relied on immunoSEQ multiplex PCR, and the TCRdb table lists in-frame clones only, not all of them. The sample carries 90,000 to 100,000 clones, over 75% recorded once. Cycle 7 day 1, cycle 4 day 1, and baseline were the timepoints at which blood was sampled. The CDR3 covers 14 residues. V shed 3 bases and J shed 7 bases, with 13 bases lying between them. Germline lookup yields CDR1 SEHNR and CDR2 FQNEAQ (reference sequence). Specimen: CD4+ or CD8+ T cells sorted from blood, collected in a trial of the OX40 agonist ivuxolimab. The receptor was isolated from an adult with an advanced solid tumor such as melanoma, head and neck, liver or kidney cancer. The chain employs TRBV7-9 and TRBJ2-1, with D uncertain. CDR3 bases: TGTGCCAGCAGCTTTTCCCTAACTGGGAATGAGCAGTTCTTC. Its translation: CASSFSLTGNEQFF.